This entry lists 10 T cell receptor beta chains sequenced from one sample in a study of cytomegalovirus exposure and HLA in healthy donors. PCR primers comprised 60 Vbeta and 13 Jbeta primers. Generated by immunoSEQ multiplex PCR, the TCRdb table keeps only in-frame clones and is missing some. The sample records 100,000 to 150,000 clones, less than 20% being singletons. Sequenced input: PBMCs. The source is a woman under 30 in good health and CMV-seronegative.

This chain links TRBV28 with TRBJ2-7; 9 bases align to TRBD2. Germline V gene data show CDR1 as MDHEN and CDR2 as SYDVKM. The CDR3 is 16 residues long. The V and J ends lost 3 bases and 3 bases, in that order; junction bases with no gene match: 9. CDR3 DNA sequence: TGTGCCAGCAGTTTCGGGCGGGGGGGCTGGCGCTACGAGCAGTACTTC. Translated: CASSFGRGGWRYEQYF.

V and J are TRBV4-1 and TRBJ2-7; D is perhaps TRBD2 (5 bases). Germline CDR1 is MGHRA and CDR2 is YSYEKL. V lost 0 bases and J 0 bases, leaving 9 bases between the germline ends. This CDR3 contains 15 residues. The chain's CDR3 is CASSQETTLSYEQYF. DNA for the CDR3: TGCGCCAGCAGCCAAGAGACTACACTCTCCTACGAGCAGTACTTC.

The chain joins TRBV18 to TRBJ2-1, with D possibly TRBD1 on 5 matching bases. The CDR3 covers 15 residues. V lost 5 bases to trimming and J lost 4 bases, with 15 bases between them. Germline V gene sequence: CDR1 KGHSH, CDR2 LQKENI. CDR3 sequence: CASSSKTDSYNEQFF. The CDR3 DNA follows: TGTGCCAGCTCATCAAAGACAGACTCTTACAATGAGCAGTTCTTC.

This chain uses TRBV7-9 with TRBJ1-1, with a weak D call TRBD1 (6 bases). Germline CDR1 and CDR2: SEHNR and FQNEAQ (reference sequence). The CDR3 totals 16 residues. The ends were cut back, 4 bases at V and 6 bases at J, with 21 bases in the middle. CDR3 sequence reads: CASSSNPTGHDSEAFF. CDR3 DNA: TGTGCCAGCAGCTCAAACCCGACGGGACACGACTCTGAAGCTTTCTTT.

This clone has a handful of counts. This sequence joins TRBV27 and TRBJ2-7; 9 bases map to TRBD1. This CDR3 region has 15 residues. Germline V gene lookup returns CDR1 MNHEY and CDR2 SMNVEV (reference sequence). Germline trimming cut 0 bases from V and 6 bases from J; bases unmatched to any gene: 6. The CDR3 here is CASSLSGTGYGEQYF. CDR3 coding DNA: TGTGCCAGCAGTTTATCAGGGACAGGGTACGGCGAGCAGTACTTC.

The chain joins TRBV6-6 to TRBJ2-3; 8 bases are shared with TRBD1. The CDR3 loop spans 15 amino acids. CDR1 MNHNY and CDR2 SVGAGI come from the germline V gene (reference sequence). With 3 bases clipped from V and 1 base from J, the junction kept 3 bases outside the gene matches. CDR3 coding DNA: TGTGCCAGCAGTTATCTGGGACAGGGCACAGATACGCAGTATTTT. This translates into CASSYLGQGTDTQYF.

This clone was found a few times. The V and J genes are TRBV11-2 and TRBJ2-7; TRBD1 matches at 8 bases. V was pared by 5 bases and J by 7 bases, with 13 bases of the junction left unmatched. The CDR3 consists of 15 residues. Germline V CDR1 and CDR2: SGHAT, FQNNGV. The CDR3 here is CASSPNFDRGGEQYF. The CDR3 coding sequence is TGTGCCAGCAGCCCTAACTTTGACAGGGGCGGGGAGCAGTACTTC.

The CDR3 DNA reads as TGTGCCAGCAGCCGGACTCGGGACACCGGGGAGCTGTTTTTT. Protein: CASSRTRDTGELFF. The chain uses TRBV4-2 and TRBJ2-2; perhaps TRBD2 as D (5 bases). The CDR3 is made up of 14 amino acids. Germline V lookup: CDR1 LGHNA, CDR2 YNFKEQ. Trimming removed 4 bases at V and 3 bases at J, with 9 bases between.

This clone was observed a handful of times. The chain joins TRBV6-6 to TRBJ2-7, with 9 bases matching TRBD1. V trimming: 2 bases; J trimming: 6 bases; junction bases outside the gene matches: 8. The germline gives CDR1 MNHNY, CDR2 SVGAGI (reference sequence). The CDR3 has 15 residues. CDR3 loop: CASSYVPGQGGEQYF. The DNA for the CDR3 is TGTGCCAGCAGTTACGTTCCGGGACAGGGAGGCGAGCAGTACTTC.

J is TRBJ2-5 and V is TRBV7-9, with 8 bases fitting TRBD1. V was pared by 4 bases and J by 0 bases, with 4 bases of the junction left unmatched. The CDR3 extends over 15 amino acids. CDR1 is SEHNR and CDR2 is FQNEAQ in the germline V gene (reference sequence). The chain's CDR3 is CASSSGQAYQETQYF. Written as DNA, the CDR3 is TGTGCCAGCAGCTCGGGACAGGCCTACCAAGAGACCCAGTACTTC. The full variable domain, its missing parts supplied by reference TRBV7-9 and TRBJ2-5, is DTGVSQNPRHKITKRGQNVTFRCDPISEHNRLYWYRQTLGQGPEFLTYFQNEAQLEKSRLLSDRFSAERPKGSFSTLEIQRTEQGDSAMYLCASSSGQAYQETQYFGPGTRLLVL.